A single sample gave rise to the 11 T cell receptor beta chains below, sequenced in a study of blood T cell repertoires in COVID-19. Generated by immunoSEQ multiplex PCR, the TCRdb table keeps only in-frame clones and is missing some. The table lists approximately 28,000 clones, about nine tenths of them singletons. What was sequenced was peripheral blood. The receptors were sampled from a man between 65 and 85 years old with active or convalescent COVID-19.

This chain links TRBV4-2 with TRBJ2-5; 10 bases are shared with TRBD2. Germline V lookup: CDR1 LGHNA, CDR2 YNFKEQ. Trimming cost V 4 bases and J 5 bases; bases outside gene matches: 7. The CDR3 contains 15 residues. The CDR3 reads CASSLDGTSDETQYF. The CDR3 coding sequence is TGTGCCAGCAGCCTCGATGGGACTAGCGATGAGACCCAGTACTTC.

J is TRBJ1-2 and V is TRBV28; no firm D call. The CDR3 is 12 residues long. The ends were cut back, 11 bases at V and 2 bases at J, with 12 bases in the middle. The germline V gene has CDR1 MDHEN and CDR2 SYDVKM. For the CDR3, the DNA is TGTGCCGCAGCAGGCAGCAACTATGGCTACACCTTC. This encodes CAAAGSNYGYTF.

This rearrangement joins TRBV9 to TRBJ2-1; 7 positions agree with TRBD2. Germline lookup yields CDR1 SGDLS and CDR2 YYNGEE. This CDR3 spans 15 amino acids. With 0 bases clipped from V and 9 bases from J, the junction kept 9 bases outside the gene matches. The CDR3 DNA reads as TGTGCCAGCAGCGTAGGCCCCCCACTAGCGAGTGAGCAGTTCTTC. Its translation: CASSVGPPLASEQFF.

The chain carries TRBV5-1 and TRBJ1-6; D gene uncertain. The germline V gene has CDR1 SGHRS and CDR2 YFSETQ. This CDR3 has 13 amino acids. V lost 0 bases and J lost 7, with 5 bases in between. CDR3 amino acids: CASSLAANSPLHF. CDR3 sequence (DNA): TGCGCCAGCAGCTTGGCAGCGAATTCACCCCTCCACTTT. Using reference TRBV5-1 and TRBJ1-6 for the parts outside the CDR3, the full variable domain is KAGVTQTPRYLIKTRGQQVTLSCSPISGHRSVSWYQQTPGQGLQFLFEYFSETQRNKGNFPGRFSGRQFSNSRSEMNVSTLELGDSALYLCASSLAANSPLHFGNGTRLTVT.

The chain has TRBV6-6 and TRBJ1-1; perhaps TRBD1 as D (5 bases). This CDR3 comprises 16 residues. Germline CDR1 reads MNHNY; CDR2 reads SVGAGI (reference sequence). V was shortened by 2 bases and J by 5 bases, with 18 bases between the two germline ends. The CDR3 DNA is TGTGCCAGCAGTTACCCCGTGGACAAGGTAGCAACTGAAGCTTTCTTT. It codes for CASSYPVDKVATEAFF.

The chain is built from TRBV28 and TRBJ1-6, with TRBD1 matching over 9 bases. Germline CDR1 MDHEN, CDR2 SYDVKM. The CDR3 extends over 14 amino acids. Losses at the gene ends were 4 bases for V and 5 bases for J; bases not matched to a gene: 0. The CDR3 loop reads CASSWDRDNSPLHF. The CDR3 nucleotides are TGTGCCAGCAGTTGGGACAGGGATAATTCACCCCTCCACTTT.

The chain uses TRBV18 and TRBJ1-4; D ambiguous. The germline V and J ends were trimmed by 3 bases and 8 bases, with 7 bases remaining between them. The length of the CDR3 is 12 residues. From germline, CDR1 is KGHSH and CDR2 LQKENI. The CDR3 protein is CASSPGQEKLFF. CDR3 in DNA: TGTGCCAGCTCACCGGGCCAGGAAAAACTGTTTTTT.

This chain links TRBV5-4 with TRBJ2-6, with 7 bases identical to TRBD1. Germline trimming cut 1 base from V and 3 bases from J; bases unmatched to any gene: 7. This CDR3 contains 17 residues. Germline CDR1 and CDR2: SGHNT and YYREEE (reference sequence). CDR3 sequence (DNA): TGTGCCAGCAGCTTGAACAGGGGTCTTGGTGGGGCCAACGTCCTGACTTTC. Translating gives CASSLNRGLGGANVLTF.

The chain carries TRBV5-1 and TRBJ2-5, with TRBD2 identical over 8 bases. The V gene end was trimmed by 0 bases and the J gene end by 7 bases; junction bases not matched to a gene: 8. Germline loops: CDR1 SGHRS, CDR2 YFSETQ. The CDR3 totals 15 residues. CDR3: CASSLEVTGGVTQYF. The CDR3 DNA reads TGCGCCAGCAGCTTGGAGGTAACGGGAGGGGTGACCCAGTACTTC.

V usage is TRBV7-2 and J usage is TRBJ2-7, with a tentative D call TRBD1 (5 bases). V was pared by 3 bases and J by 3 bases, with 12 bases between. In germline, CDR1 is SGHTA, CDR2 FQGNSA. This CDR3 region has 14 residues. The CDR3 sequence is CASSFQGTGYEQYV. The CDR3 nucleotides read TGTGCCAGCAGCTTTCAGGGCACAGGCTACGAGCAGTACGTC.

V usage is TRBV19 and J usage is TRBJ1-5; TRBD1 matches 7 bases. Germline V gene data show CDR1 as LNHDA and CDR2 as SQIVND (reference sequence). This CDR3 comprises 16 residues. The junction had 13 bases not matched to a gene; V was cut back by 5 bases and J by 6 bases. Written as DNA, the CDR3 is TGTGCCAGTAGTGCCCGGGACAGAGGGGATTTTCAGCCCCAGCATTTT. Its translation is CASSARDRGDFQPQHF. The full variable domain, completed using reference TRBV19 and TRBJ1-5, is DGGITQSPKYLFRKEGQNVTLSCEQNLNHDAMYWYRQDPGQGLRLIYYSQIVNDFQKGDIAEGYSVSREKKESFPLTVTSAQKNPTAFYLCASSARDRGDFQPQHFGDGTRLSIL.